There are many counts of the clone carrying this T cell receptor (beta chain). Its antigen is undetermined. Through Arm-PCR of CDR3 regions and iRepertoire HTBI primers, TCR beta libraries were built. Authors' processing steps: Among the samples, 50 to 80 TRBV and some 13 TRBJ segments were identified. MiXCR was run by TCRdb on the multiplex PCR reads, yielding one entry per CDR3 protein. These V and J calls derive from TCRdb rather than the authors' analysis. This sample has around 430,000 distinct CDR3 sequences, with roughly 22% found just once. The record originates from a study of regulatory T cells in long-lasting Graves disease. CDR3 length equals 16 residues. Germline CDR1 SGHAT, CDR2 FQNNGV. J was trimmed by 7 bases and V by 1 base; bases with no gene match: 5. Notes on the study in general: The researchers studied only peripheral blood, not thyroid tissue. Segments TRBV28, TRBJ1-2 and TRBJ2-5 showed preferential usage in persistent disease.

The time point denotes: persistent/refractory GD, antithyroid drugs over 5 years with positive TRAb. Researchers made the TCR library from RNA that was extracted from PBMCs. Recruitment took place at an endocrinology department in Xi'an, China. Sample: peripheral blood mononuclear cells (PBMCs), taken when the disease was refractory, from a patient treated with antithyroid drugs. The sequence was collected from a female donor with Graves disease. V gene TRBV11-2 combines with J gene TRBJ1-6; 9 nucleotides match TRBD1. The CDR3 nucleotides are TGTGCCAGCAGCTTAGGGGACAGGGTGAAAAATTCACCCCTCCACTTT. Its translation: CASSLGDRVKNSPLHF. Full variable domain (remainder filled in from reference TRBV11-2 and TRBJ1-6): EAGVAQSPRYKIIEKRQSVAFWCNPISGHATLYWYQQILGQGPKLLIQFQNNGVVDDSQLPKDRFSAERLKGVDSTLKIQPAKLEDSAVYLCASSLGDRVKNSPLHFGNGTRLTVT.